This T cell receptor (beta chain) was documented in a study of identical twins (dated by TCRdb to the mid-2010s). Background on the whole study: To test whether fetal clonotypes persist, the study used deep sequencing on TCR alpha and beta repertoires from monozygotic twins, unrelated adults of various ages, and cord blood. To rule out contamination, replicate twin experiments were performed at different times with different library preparation protocols. Study-level results and caveats: Out-of-frame TCR alpha sharing in monozygotic twins was systematically underestimated by recombination models, whereas sharing between unrelated individuals was in agreement with the recombination models. Abundant cord blood beta clonotypes carried fewer insertions; young adult naive repertoires showed a weaker similar trend, while memory repertoires showed none. Zero-insertion analyses could be partly confounded by invariant T cells such as MAIT and iNKT, although diverse VJ usage argued against such confounding for most clonotypes. Compared with coincidental sharing between unrelated individuals, out-of-frame TCR alpha sequences shared between twins had an excess of sequences with low generation probability. Because the same donors could not be followed over many years, the conclusions relied on cross-sectional statistical analysis. Excess twin sharing in beta out-of-frame sequences was weaker because fewer shared sequences lowered the signal-to-noise ratio.

All donors were healthy Caucasians. The researchers also sequenced three unrelated adults who were not twins: a male aged 18 to 30, a male aged 50 to 59, and a female aged 50 to 59. Miltenyi CD45RO+ enrichment and human naive T-cell isolation kits were used to isolate memory (CD45RO+) and naive T cells from PBMC. As regards this clonotype: This clone's antigen is unknown. Base quality data are lacking; no much larger clone is found one base away.

Library preparation employed 5' RACE. For sequencing, an Illumina HiSeq 2000 was employed. Template switching introduced a universal primer binding site; the final cDNA contained a unique molecular identifier, enabling accurate counting of TCR cDNA molecules. First-strand cDNA for TCR alpha and beta chains was synthesized from specific primers in the conserved constant-segment region. To control for contamination, every cDNA library carried two barcodes: a SMART-Mk sample barcode plus Illumina barcodes. TruSeq adapter sequences, together with Illumina sample barcodes, were added in two successive PCR steps. The Illumina HiSeq platform was used with custom primers to sequence TCR alpha and beta cDNA libraries. For the original study's pipeline: MiGEC processed the raw reads to extract unique molecular identifiers, while MiXCR was used to determine the CDR3 positions. For each individual, recombination models were inferred using an EM algorithm with the repgenHMM and IGoR tools. Shared clonotypes were analyzed with the tcR package in R, and sharing was normalized by the product of cloneset sizes. To study raw recombination without the effects of thymic and clonal selection, out-of-frame nonproductive sequences were analyzed. Through fastp at Q25 and MiXCR, TCRdb rebuilt clones from the public reads, retaining in-frame beta chains. Entries that share a CDR3 protein sequence are merged under the most common genes and DNA. These V and J calls derive from TCRdb rather than the authors' analysis. The sample table lists 350,000 to 400,000 distinct CDR3 sequences, around 9.7% of them with a count of one. The ten largest clones capture more than 8% of the sample.

The TCR originated in a woman aged 45-65 years in good health. Sequencing input: naive T cells sorted from blood. What this sample's cell subset or site label stands for: cells isolated with a human naive T-cell isolation kit.

In nucleotide form, the sequence is TGTGCCAGCAGTTTGTCCGGCGGCGAGCAGTACGTC. Its translation reads: CASSLSGGEQYV. The chain was built from TRBV12-3 or TRBV12-4 and TRBJ2-7, with no reliable assignment of the D segment. The V and J ends are trimmed by 3 bases and 6 bases, leaving 9 bases between them. The CDR3 runs 12 residues from the cysteine to the valine. Only CDR3 DNA remains: 36 bases, in frame from the first base.